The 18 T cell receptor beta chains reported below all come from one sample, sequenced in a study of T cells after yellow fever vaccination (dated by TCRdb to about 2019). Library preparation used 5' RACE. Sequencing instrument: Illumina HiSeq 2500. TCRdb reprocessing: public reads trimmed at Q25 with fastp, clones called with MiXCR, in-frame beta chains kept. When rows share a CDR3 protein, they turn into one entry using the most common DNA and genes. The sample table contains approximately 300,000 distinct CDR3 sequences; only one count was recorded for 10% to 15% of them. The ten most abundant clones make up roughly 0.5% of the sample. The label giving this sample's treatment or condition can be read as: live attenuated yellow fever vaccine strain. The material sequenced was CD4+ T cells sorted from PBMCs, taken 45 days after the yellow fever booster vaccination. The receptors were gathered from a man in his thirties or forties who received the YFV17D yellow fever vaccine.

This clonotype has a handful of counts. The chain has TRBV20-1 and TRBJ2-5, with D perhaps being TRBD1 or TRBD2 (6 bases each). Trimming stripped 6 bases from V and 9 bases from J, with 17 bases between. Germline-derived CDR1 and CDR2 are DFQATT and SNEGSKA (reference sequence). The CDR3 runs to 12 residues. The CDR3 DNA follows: TGCAGTGCCACCTCCGGGGGCAAGGCCCAGTACTTC. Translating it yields CSATSGGKAQYF.

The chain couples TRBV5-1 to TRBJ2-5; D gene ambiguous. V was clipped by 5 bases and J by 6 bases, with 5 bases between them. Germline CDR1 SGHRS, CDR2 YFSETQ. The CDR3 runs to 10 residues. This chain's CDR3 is CASRVKTQYF. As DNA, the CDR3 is TGCGCCAGCAGGGTTAAGACCCAGTACTTC.

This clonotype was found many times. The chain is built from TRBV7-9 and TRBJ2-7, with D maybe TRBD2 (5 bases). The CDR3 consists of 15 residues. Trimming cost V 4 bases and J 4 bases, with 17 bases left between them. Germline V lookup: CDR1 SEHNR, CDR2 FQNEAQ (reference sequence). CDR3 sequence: CASSWMDSSFYEQYF. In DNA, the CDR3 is TGTGCCAGCAGCTGGATGGACTCCTCCTTTTACGAGCAGTACTTC.

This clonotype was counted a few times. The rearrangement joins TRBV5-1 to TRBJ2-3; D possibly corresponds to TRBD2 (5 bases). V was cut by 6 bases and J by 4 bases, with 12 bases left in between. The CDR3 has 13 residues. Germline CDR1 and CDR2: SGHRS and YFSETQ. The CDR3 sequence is CASIPEEADTQYF. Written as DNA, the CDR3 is TGCGCCAGCATTCCGGAGGAGGCAGATACGCAGTATTTT. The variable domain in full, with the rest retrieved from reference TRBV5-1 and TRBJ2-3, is KAGVTQTPRYLIKTRGQQVTLSCSPISGHRSVSWYQQTPGQGLQFLFEYFSETQRNKGNFPGRFSGRQFSNSRSEMNVSTLELGDSALYLCASIPEEADTQYFGPGTRLTVL.

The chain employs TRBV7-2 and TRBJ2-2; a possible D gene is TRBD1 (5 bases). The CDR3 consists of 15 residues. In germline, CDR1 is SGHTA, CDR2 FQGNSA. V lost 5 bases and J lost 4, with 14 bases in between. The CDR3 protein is CASSVRDARTGELFF. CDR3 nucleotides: TGTGCCAGCAGCGTCAGGGATGCCCGCACCGGGGAGCTGTTTTTT. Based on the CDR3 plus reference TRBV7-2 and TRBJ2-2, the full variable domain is GAGVSQSPSNKVTEKGKDVELRCDPISGHTALYWYRQSLGQGLEFLIYFQGNSAPDKSGLPSDRFSAERTGGSVSTLTIQRTQQEDSAVYLCASSVRDARTGELFFGEGSRLTVL.

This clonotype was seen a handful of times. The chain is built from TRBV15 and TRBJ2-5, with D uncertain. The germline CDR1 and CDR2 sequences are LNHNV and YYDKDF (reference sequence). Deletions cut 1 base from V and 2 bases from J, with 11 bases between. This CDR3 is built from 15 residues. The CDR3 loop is CATSRVYDIQETQYF. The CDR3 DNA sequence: TGTGCCACCAGCAGAGTATATGACATACAAGAGACCCAGTACTTC.

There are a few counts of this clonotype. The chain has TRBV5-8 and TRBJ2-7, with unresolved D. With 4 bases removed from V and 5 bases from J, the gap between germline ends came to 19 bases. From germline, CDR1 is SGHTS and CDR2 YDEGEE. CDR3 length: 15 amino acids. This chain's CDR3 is CASSVAVVRAHEQYF. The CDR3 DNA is TGTGCCAGCAGCGTTGCGGTAGTAAGAGCCCACGAGCAGTACTTC.

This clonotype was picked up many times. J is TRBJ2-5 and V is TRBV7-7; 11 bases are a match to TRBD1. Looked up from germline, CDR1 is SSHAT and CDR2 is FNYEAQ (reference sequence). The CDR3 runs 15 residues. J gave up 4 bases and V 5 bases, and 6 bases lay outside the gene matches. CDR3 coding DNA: TGTGCCAGCAGCCAGGGACAGGGGGGAGGAGAGACCCAGTACTTC. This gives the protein CASSQGQGGGETQYF.

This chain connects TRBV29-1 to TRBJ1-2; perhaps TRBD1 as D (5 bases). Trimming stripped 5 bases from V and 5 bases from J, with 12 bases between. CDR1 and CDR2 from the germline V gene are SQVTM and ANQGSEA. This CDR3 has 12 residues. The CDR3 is CSVRHGTYGYTF. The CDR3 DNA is TGCAGCGTTCGACACGGGACGTATGGCTACACCTTC.

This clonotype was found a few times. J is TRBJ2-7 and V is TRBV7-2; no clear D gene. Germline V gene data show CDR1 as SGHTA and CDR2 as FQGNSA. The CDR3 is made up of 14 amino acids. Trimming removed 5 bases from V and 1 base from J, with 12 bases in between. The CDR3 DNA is TGTGCCAGCAGCCCCCTGTGGATATCCTACGAGCAGTACTTC. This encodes CASSPLWISYEQYF. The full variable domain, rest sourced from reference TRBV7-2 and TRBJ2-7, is GAGVSQSPSNKVTEKGKDVELRCDPISGHTALYWYRQSLGQGLEFLIYFQGNSAPDKSGLPSDRFSAERTGGSVSTLTIQRTQQEDSAVYLCASSPLWISYEQYFGPGTRLTVT.

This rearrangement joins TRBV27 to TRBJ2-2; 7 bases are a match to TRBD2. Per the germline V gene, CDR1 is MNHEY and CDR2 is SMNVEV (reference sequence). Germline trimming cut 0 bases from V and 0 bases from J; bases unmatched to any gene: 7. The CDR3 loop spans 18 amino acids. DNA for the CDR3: TGTGCCAGCAGTTTATCGCGGCTAGCGGAAACGAACACCGGGGAGCTGTTTTTT. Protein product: CASSLSRLAETNTGELFF.

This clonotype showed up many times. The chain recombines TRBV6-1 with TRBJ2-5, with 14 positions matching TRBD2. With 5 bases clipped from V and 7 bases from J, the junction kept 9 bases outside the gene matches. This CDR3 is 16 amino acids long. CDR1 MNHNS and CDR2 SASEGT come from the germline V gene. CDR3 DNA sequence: TGTGCCAGCAGTACGGGACTAGCGGGGGCGAAGGTGACCCAGTACTTC. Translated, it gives CASSTGLAGAKVTQYF.

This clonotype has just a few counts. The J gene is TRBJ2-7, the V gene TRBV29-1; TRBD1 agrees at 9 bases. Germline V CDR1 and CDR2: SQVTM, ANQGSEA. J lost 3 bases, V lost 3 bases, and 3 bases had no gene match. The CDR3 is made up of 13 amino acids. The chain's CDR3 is CSVEGQGLYEQYF. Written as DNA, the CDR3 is TGCAGCGTTGAGGGACAGGGACTCTACGAGCAGTACTTC.

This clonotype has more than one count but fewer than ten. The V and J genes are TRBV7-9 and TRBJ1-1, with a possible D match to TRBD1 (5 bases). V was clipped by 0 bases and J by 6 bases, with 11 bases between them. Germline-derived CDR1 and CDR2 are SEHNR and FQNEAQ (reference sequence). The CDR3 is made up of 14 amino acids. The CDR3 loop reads CASSLAGGGAEAFF. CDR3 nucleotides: TGTGCCAGCAGCTTAGCTGGGGGTGGCGCTGAAGCTTTCTTT.

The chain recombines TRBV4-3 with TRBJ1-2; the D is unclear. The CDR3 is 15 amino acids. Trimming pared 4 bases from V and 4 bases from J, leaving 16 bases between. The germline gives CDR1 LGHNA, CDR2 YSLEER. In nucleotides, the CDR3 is TGCGCCAGCAGCCCTACCCCCTCTACCGTCTATGGCTACACCTTC. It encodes CASSPTPSTVYGYTF.

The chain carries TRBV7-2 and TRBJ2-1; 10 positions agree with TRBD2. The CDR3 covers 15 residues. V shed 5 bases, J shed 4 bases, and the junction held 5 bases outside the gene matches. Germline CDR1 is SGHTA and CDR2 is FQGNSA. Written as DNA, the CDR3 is TGTGCCAGCAGCCCAGGACTAGCGGAGTACAATGAGCAGTTCTTC. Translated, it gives CASSPGLAEYNEQFF.

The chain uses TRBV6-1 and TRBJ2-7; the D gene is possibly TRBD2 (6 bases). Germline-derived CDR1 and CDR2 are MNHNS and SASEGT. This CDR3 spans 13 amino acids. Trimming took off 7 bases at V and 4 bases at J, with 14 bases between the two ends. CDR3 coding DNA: TGTGCCAGCAATCGGAGGGAGAGGTACGAGCAGTACTTC. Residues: CASNRRERYEQYF.

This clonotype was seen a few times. CDR3 nucleotide sequence: TGCGCCAGCAGCCAGCAAGGGGGCTCATTTGGAGAGCAGTTCTTC. Its translation is CASSQQGGSFGEQFF. The rearrangement uses TRBV5-1 and TRBJ2-1, with 7 bases lining up with TRBD1. CDR3 length equals 15 residues. Germline CDR1 SGHRS, CDR2 YFSETQ. V dropped 4 bases and J dropped 10; count of bases not matched to a gene: 14.